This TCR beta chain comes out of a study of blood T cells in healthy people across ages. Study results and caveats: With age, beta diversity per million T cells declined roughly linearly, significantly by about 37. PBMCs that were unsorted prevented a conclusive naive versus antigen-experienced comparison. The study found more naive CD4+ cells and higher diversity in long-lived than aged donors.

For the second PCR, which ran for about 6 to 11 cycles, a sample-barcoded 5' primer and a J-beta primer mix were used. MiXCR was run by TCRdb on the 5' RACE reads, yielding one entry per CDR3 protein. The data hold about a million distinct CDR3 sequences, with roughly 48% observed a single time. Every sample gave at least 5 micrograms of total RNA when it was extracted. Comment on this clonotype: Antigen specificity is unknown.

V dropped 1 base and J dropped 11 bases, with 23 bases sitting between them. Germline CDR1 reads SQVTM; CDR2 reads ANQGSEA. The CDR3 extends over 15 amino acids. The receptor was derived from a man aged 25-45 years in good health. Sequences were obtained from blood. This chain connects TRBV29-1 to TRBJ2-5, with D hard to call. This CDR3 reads CSVEAGPPYGDEQYF. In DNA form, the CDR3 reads TGCAGCGTTGAAGCGGGTCCTCCATATGGCGATGAGCAGTACTTC.